Below are 30 T cell receptor beta chains sequenced from a single sample in a study of T cells in Graves' hyperthyroidism and ophthalmopathy. RNA transcripts were the template for amplifying TCR beta CDR3 regions. The HTBI primer set drove a first-round RT-PCR of the TCR CDR3. TCRdb re-called the multiplex PCR reads through MiXCR, storing one row per CDR3 protein. The sample lists 380,000 or so distinct CDR3 sequences; around 14% were seen once. Sequencing input: blood. Receptors originate from a woman aged 25 to 39 with Graves' hyperthyroidism.

The sample holds many counts of this clonotype. The gene calls are TRBV7-2 and TRBJ2-3; D unclear. Germline V gives CDR1 SGHTA, CDR2 FQGNSA. Trimming took off 5 bases at V and 5 bases at J, with 17 bases between the two ends. The CDR3 is made up of 15 amino acids. CDR3 nucleotides: TGTGCCAGCAGCCCGTCGGTCCCCCTGGGAGATACGCAGTATTTT. It yields the protein CASSPSVPLGDTQYF. The whole variable domain, filled in from reference TRBV7-2 and TRBJ2-3, reads GAGVSQSPSNKVTEKGKDVELRCDPISGHTALYWYRQSLGQGLEFLIYFQGNSAPDKSGLPSDRFSAERTGGSVSTLTIQRTQQEDSAVYLCASSPSVPLGDTQYFGPGTRLTVL.

There are a few counts of this clonotype. The chain combines TRBV6-5 with TRBJ2-1; 7 bases line up with TRBD1. The CDR3 is 14 residues long. The trim removed 0 bases at V and 5 bases at J, leaving 1 base unmatched. The germline V gene encodes CDR1 MNHEY and CDR2 SVGAGI. The CDR3 protein is CASSYSGQHNEQFF. In DNA form, the CDR3 reads TGTGCCAGCAGTTACTCGGGACAGCACAATGAGCAGTTCTTC.

This clonotype was counted between two and nine times. The chain links TRBV12-5 to TRBJ1-3; tentatively, D is TRBD1 (6 bases). V was clipped by 3 bases and J by 2 bases, with 8 bases between them. This CDR3 contains 14 residues. Germline CDR1 reads LGHNT; CDR2 reads FRNRAP. The CDR3 is CASGLGQTGNTIYF. The CDR3 region has the DNA TGTGCTAGTGGTTTAGGACAGACTGGAAACACCATATATTTT.

This clonotype appeared a few times. The chain is built from TRBV12-3 or TRBV12-4 and TRBJ2-5; a possible D gene is TRBD2 (6 bases). The CDR3 loop spans 13 amino acids. With 6 bases removed from V and 5 bases from J, the gap between germline ends came to 13 bases. The CDR3 nucleotides are TGTGCCAGCAGGGAGACTAGTAGGGAGACCCAGTACTTC. This encodes CASRETSRETQYF.

This clonotype was found many times. The chain is built from TRBV11-2 and TRBJ1-2; the D gene is possibly TRBD1 (6 bases). Germline V gene sequence: CDR1 SGHAT, CDR2 FQNNGV. V was shortened by 3 bases and J by 2 bases, with 19 bases between the two germline ends. The CDR3 contains 17 residues. CDR3 in amino acids: CASSFPLGGPRNYGYTF. For the CDR3, the DNA is TGTGCCAGCAGCTTCCCCCTGGGGGGGCCCAGGAACTATGGCTACACCTTC.

The V gene is TRBV29-1, the J gene TRBJ1-2; TRBD1 might be the D (5 bases). Trimming pared 6 bases from V and 5 bases from J, leaving 16 bases between. Germline V CDR1 and CDR2: SQVTM, ANQGSEA. The length of the CDR3 is 13 residues. The CDR3 reads CSVENRRTYGYTF. The CDR3 DNA sequence: TGCAGCGTCGAGAACAGGCGCACATATGGCTACACCTTC.

The chain couples TRBV15 to TRBJ1-5; possible D gene TRBD1, 5 bases. The germline V gene has CDR1 LNHNV and CDR2 YYDKDF (reference sequence). The CDR3 has 15 residues. With 1 base removed from V and 5 bases from J, the gap between germline ends came to 12 bases. CDR3 sequence: CATSRVTGGHQPQHF. The CDR3 DNA is TGTGCCACCAGCAGAGTTACAGGAGGACATCAGCCCCAGCATTTT.

V gene TRBV4-1 combines with J gene TRBJ1-2; D uncertain. Trimming stripped 1 base from V and 0 bases from J, with 9 bases between. Germline V gives CDR1 MGHRA, CDR2 YSYEKL. CDR3 size: 15 residues. DNA of the CDR3: TGCGCCAGCAGCCAAGTGAGGCGGGCTAACTATGGCTACACCTTC. Its translation: CASSQVRRANYGYTF.

This clonotype has a count of ten or more. This chain joins TRBV2 and TRBJ2-7; 8 bases line up with TRBD1. The J segment lost 0 bases and the V segment lost 8 bases, leaving 3 bases of the junction unmatched. CDR3 length: 13 residues. CDR1 and CDR2 from the germline V gene are SNHLY and FYNNEI. CDR3: CASGQGSSYEQYF. The CDR3 nucleotides read TGTGCCAGCGGACAGGGTAGCTCCTACGAGCAGTACTTC. Together with reference TRBV2 and TRBJ2-7, the CDR3 gives the full variable domain: EPEVTQTPSHQVTQMGQEVILRCVPISNHLYFYWYRQILGQKVEFLVSFYNNEISEKSEIFDDQFSVERPDGSNFTLKIRSTKLEDSAMYFCASGQGSSYEQYFGPGTRLTVT.

V gene TRBV12-3 or TRBV12-4 combines with J gene TRBJ2-1; the match to TRBD2 covers 9 bases. The CDR3 sequence is 14 residues long. The trim removed 7 bases at V and 3 bases at J, leaving 4 bases unmatched. CDR3 in DNA: TGTGCCAGCACCCAAGCGGGAGGCTACAATGAGCAGTTCTTC. It is translated as CASTQAGGYNEQFF.

Many counts were recorded for this clonotype. The chain couples TRBV2 to TRBJ2-3; 13 bases line up with TRBD2. V lost 9 bases, J lost 3 bases, and 6 bases stayed unmatched. Germline CDR1 is SNHLY and CDR2 is FYNNEI. The CDR3 consists of 15 residues. The CDR3 nucleotides are TGTGCCAGGGGGGGACTAGCGGGAAAAACAGATACGCAGTATTTT. It encodes CARGGLAGKTDTQYF.

In this sample, this clonotype turned up many times. V is TRBV2 and J is TRBJ2-2; tentative D call: TRBD2 (5 bases). The CDR3 runs 15 residues. The V end was cut by 10 bases, the J end by 6 bases, with 21 bases between. The germline gives CDR1 SNHLY, CDR2 FYNNEI. This CDR3 reads CATGGLGNNPGELFF. The CDR3 bases are TGTGCCACCGGAGGACTTGGGAATAACCCCGGGGAGCTGTTTTTT. Supplemented by reference TRBV2 and TRBJ2-2, the full variable domain reads EPEVTQTPSHQVTQMGQEVILRCVPISNHLYFYWYRQILGQKVEFLVSFYNNEISEKSEIFDDQFSVERPDGSNFTLKIRSTKLEDSAMYFCATGGLGNNPGELFFGEGSRLTVL.

About this clonotype itself: A much more abundant neighbour one base away suggests this may be a read error. The chain links TRBV28 to TRBJ2-5, with TRBD2 identical over 8 bases. Germline CDR1 MDHEN, CDR2 SYDVKM. This CDR3 has 13 amino acids. J lost 5 bases, V lost 7 bases, and 6 bases had no gene match. The CDR3 nucleotides read TGTGCCAGCACCGGGGGGGGGAAGGAGACCCAGTACTTC. This sequence encodes CASTGGGKETQYF.

Regarding this clonotype: One end of the junction fails to match germline, which may point to a read error. The rearrangement joins TRBV12-3 or TRBV12-4 to TRBJ2-1; tentatively, D is TRBD1 (6 bases). The CDR3 length is 13 residues. The CDR3 sequence is CTSSVDRTNEQFF. The CDR3 DNA sequence: TGTACCAGCAGTGTGGACAGAACGAATGAGCAGTTCTTC.

The genes are TRBV9 and TRBJ2-7, with 8 bases matching TRBD2. V shed 0 bases and J 1 base; nucleotides not matched to a gene: 6. The germline V gene has CDR1 SGDLS and CDR2 YYNGEE. The CDR3 contains 16 residues. CDR3 sequence: CASSVGGSGASYEQYF. CDR3 bases: TGTGCCAGCAGCGTAGGCGGTAGCGGGGCTTCCTACGAGCAGTACTTC.

This clonotype came up a few times. The V gene is TRBV29-1, the J gene TRBJ2-1; D is unclear. Per the germline V gene, CDR1 is SQVTM and CDR2 is ANQGSEA. V was shortened by 6 bases and J by 4 bases, with 10 bases between the two germline ends. The CDR3 consists of 12 residues. CDR3 nucleotides: TGCAGCGTGCCGATTAATTACAATGAGCAGTTCTTC. Translating gives CSVPINYNEQFF.

Ten or more counts support this clonotype. The chain joins TRBV28 to TRBJ2-1; no firm D call. The V end lost 5 bases, the J end lost 0 bases, and 5 bases lay between the germline ends. CDR1 and CDR2 from the germline V gene are MDHEN and SYDVKM. The CDR3 extends over 13 amino acids. The CDR3 DNA follows: TGTGCCAGCAGTGGAAACTCCTACAATGAGCAGTTCTTC. Its translation: CASSGNSYNEQFF.

The chain has TRBV9 and TRBJ2-7; TRBD1 matches at 8 bases. The germline V gene encodes CDR1 SGDLS and CDR2 YYNGEE. J gave up 5 bases and V 0 bases, and 7 bases lay outside the gene matches. CDR3 length equals 15 residues. Here the CDR3 reads CASSVAGGSPDEQYF. CDR3 nucleotide sequence: TGTGCCAGCAGCGTAGCAGGGGGCTCCCCGGACGAGCAGTACTTC.

This clonotype has ten or more counts. CDR3 amino acids: CSVEEHGRETQYF. The CDR3 DNA reads as TGCAGCGTTGAAGAGCACGGAAGAGAGACCCAGTACTTC. The gene calls are TRBV29-1 and TRBJ2-5; D gene unclear. There are 13 residues in the CDR3. Germline V lookup: CDR1 SQVTM, CDR2 ANQGSEA. V was shortened by 0 bases and J by 4 bases, with 9 bases between the two germline ends.

This clonotype was seen repeatedly, ten times or more. The genes are TRBV7-3 and TRBJ2-2; 13 bases map to TRBD2. Germline CDR1 is SGHTA and CDR2 is FQGTGA. With 8 bases clipped from V and 3 bases from J, the junction kept 9 bases outside the gene matches. CDR3 length: 17 amino acids. CDR3 sequence (DNA): TGTGCCAGCCATCCGGGACTAGCGGGATCGGACACCGGGGAGCTGTTTTTT. Encoded protein: CASHPGLAGSDTGELFF.

This clonotype occurred a few times. The V call is TRBV2, the J call TRBJ2-7; no firm D call. The V and J ends lost 7 bases and 3 bases respectively, with 10 bases between them. The CDR3 runs 12 residues. Germline assignment: CDR1 SNHLY and CDR2 FYNNEI. Written as DNA, the CDR3 is TGTGCCAGCAAAGTGGGGATCTACGAGCAGTACTTC. It specifies CASKVGIYEQYF.

This clonotype has ten or more counts. This chain connects TRBV5-6 to TRBJ2-7, with D perhaps TRBD1 (6 bases). The germline V and J ends were trimmed by 4 bases and 0 bases, with 11 bases remaining between them. CDR1 and CDR2 from the germline V gene are SGHDT and YYEEEE. This CDR3 comprises 14 residues. CDR3 residues: CASSTWDTSYEQYF. The CDR3 nucleotides read TGTGCCAGCAGCACCTGGGACACCTCCTACGAGCAGTACTTC.

This chain links TRBV4-1 with TRBJ2-3; D ambiguous. The V gene lost 2 bases and the J gene lost 6 bases, with 9 bases spanning the gap. The V gene's germline CDR1 is MGHRA and CDR2 YSYEKL. The length of the CDR3 is 13 residues. CDR3 in DNA: TGCGCCAGCAGCCAACAAACTTGGGATACGCAGTATTTT. The encoded protein is CASSQQTWDTQYF.

This clonotype was counted ten times or more. The chain is built from TRBV10-3 and TRBJ2-1, with TRBD2 matching 11 bases. V shed 2 bases, J shed 5 bases, and the junction held 8 bases outside the gene matches. Germline CDR1 and CDR2: ENHRY and SYGVKD. The CDR3 totals 17 residues. In DNA, the CDR3 is TGTGCCATCAGTGAGGCCGGGACTAGCGGCGAAAACAATGAGCAGTTCTTC. Its protein product is CAISEAGTSGENNEQFF.

This clonotype came up many times. This chain joins TRBV11-1 and TRBJ1-5; D remains ambiguous. The CDR3 is made up of 15 amino acids. With 3 bases removed from V and 6 bases from J, the gap between germline ends came to 15 bases. Germline V gives CDR1 SGHAT, CDR2 FQDESV (reference sequence). The CDR3 loop is CASSFRQVLPQPQHF. In DNA form, the CDR3 reads TGTGCCAGCAGCTTCAGGCAGGTTCTCCCTCAGCCCCAGCATTTT. The full variable domain, completed using reference TRBV11-1 and TRBJ1-5, is EAEVAQSPRYKITEKSQAVAFWCDPISGHATLYWYRQILGQGPELLVQFQDESVVDDSQLPKDRFSAERLKGVDSTLKIQPAELGDSAMYLCASSFRQVLPQPQHFGDGTRLSIL.

The chain has TRBV3-1 and TRBJ2-7; TRBD1 matches at 7 bases. The germline V gene encodes CDR1 LGHDT and CDR2 YNNKEL (reference sequence). This CDR3 region has 12 residues. V trimming: 4 bases; J trimming: 3 bases; junction bases outside the gene matches: 0. The CDR3 reads CASSRQGYEQYF. DNA of the CDR3: TGTGCCAGCAGCCGACAGGGCTACGAGCAGTACTTC.

This clonotype has at least ten counts. The genes are TRBV12-3 or TRBV12-4 and TRBJ2-7, with D maybe TRBD2 (5 bases). This CDR3 is 12 amino acids long. V was pared by 4 bases and J by 5 bases, with 9 bases between. CDR3 amino acids: CASSYPADEQYF. The CDR3 nucleotides read TGTGCCAGCAGTTACCCAGCGGACGAGCAGTACTTC.

This clonotype was seen at least ten times. The rearrangement uses TRBV28 and TRBJ1-4, with D possibly matching TRBD1 (5 bases). The ends were cut back, 6 bases at V and 8 bases at J, with 19 bases in the middle. The CDR3 length is 15 residues. CDR1 MDHEN and CDR2 SYDVKM come from the germline V gene. As DNA, the CDR3 is TGTGCCAGCAGCTCCTACGAGGTGGGGGGGGAAAAACTGTTTTTT. It encodes CASSSYEVGGEKLFF. The full variable domain, with the rest looked up from reference TRBV28 and TRBJ1-4, is DVKVTQSSRYLVKRTGEKVFLECVQDMDHENMFWYRQDPGLGLRLIYFSYDVKMKEKGDIPEGYSVSREKKERFSLILESASTNQTSMYLCASSSYEVGGEKLFFGSGTQLSVL.

At least ten counts were recorded for this clonotype. The rearrangement uses TRBV2 and TRBJ1-4, with D unresolved. The CDR3 contains 14 residues. Germline CDR1 SNHLY, CDR2 FYNNEI. The V end lost 8 bases, the J end lost 5 bases, and 15 bases lay between the germline ends. DNA of the CDR3: TGTGCCAGCCGCCGACGGGCGGGGAATGAAAAACTGTTTTTT. This codes for CASRRRAGNEKLFF.

Comments on this clonotype: An end of the junction does not agree with germline; a read error may underlie this. This rearrangement joins TRBV15 to TRBJ1-5; the D gene is possibly TRBD1 (6 bases). Germline V gives CDR1 LNHNV, CDR2 YYDKDF (reference sequence). The CDR3 has 15 amino acids. CDR3 in DNA: TGTGCCGCCAGCCCGGACAGCAATAGCAATCAGCCCCAGCATTTT. Translated, it gives CAASPDSNSNQPQHF.